This entry is about one T cell receptor beta chain. Its antigen remains unidentified. These data are taken from a study of cytomegalovirus exposure and HLA in healthy donors. Turning to the study itself: Caucasian-associated ancestry cluster membership applied to about four fifths of 398 genotyped donors. General study findings and limits: TCR beta sequences numbering 15,000 to 20,000 were associated with HLA alleles at 0.05 false discovery rate in a later analysis. Some TCR beta chains (more than 150 of them) were listed as cytomegalovirus-associated. Rates of TCR association differed by HLA locus in a later analysis, with DRB1 highest and HLA-C lowest.

The PCR used 60 Vbeta and 13 Jbeta primers. Profiled with immunoSEQ multiplex PCR; TCRdb holds only in-frame clones, not every one. The table lists about 190,000 clones, 75% to 90% of them singletons, with 0.5% to 0.8% in the top ten. The CDR3 is 16 residues long. The ends lost 4 bases at V and 0 bases at J; junction bases unmatched: 6. Per germline, CDR1 SGDLS and CDR2 YYNGEE. The specimen sequenced was PBMCs. The receptor was isolated from a boy between 5 and 17 years old in good health and CMV-seronegative. V is TRBV9 and J is TRBJ2-3, with 9 bases fitting TRBD2. In DNA, the CDR3 is TGTGCCAGCAGCCCAGGACTAGCGCGGAGCACAGATACGCAGTATTTT. Translated, it gives CASSPGLARSTDTQYF.